Only one count was recorded for the clone carrying this TCR beta chain. Its antigen is undetermined. TCRdb keeps only in-frame clones here, not all; method: immunoSEQ multiplex PCR. Among around 63,000 clones, about 80% were seen once, and the ten largest hold 3.5% to 4.5%. The record originates from a study of vaccination effects on CD4 cells after COVID-19. CDR1 and CDR2 from the germline V gene are MNHEY and SVGAGI. The CDR3 has 14 amino acids. V lost 8 bases and J lost 6; bases outside the gene matches: 12. Antigen-specific CD4+ T cell clonotypes were called by their expansion after viral peptide-pool culture in ViraFEST. When less than 13 days of culture had elapsed, CD4+ T cells were isolated. All vaccine recipients tested negative for nucleocapsid antibodies and had never contracted SARS-CoV-2 infection.

The origin of this receptor is a human donor who received a COVID-19 vaccine. The material was CD4+ T cells from PBMCs cultured with HCoV-OC43 spike peptides, obtained before COVID-19 vaccination. Subset described: HCoV-OC43 spike overlapping peptide pool stimulation. The chain combines TRBV6-5 with TRBJ1-2, with 7 bases lining up with TRBD1. For the CDR3, the DNA is TGTGCCAGCCGAAGGGCACTAGGACAGGATGGCTACACCTTC. Protein: CASRRALGQDGYTF.